There are many counts of the clone carrying this T cell receptor (beta chain). Its antigen is not known. This sample was included in a study of early T cells in non-severe SARS-CoV-2 infection. Across the study: Chains were not paired, and sequencing was done on bulk RNA from unsorted whole blood.

The CDR3 spans 16 residues. The V gene's germline CDR1 is SGDLS and CDR2 YYNGEE. Deletions cut 0 bases from V and 0 bases from J, with 10 bases between. Overall study findings and caveats: Clonotype matching in VDJdb favored anti-spike CD8 responses and did not capture private and CD4 specificities.

Molecules of cDNA were individually given unique molecular identifiers that were attached to them. MiXCR, run by TCRdb on the 5' RACE reads, gives a single entry per CDR3 protein. The sample has roughly 36,000 distinct CDR3 sequences, approximately 5% seen once; the top ten hold roughly 13%. The specimen sequenced was whole blood. This chain links TRBV9 with TRBJ2-4; D unclear. The sequence was obtained from an adult who was a healthcare worker with PCR-confirmed SARS-CoV-2 infection or an uninfected control (not recorded which). Here the CDR3 DNA reads TGTGCCAGCAGCGTAGTGGCTCTTTTAGCCAAAAACATTCAGTACTTC. Translated, it gives CASSVVALLAKNIQYF.